This T cell receptor beta chain was documented in a study of CD8 T cells in ankylosing spondylitis. Germline lookup yields CDR1 SQVTM and CDR2 ANQGSEA. The CDR3 spans 12 residues. V was clipped by 0 bases and J by 7 bases, with 7 bases between them. TCRdb used MiXCR to reprocess the 5' RACE reads, holding one entry per CDR3 protein. This sample has 270,000 or so distinct CDR3 sequences, with about 20% found just once. This clonotype was seen repeatedly, ten times or more. The sequence came from a male donor with ankylosing spondylitis or in good health (not recorded which). Sequenced: blood, either unsorted or a sorted T cell fraction (not recorded which). J is TRBJ2-1 and V is TRBV29-1; weak D call: TRBD1 (5 bases). CDR3 sequence reads: CSVEENRNEQFF. The DNA for the CDR3 is TGCAGCGTTGAAGAGAACAGGAATGAGCAGTTCTTC.